Below are 19 T cell receptor beta chains sequenced from a single sample in a study of early stage breast cancer tumors. The assay was immunoSEQ multiplex PCR, and TCRdb's table has in-frame clones only and misses some. The repertoire consists of some 24,000 clones, with roughly 64% occurring once and the leading ten covering 8.5% to 10%. The sample comprised breast tumor tissue. These receptors all come from a person in their sixties with breast cancer.

The rearrangement uses TRBV28 and TRBJ2-5; no firm D call. The germline V gene encodes CDR1 MDHEN and CDR2 SYDVKM. CDR3 length: 12 amino acids. Trimming left V 6 bases short and J 9 bases short, with 14 bases between. The CDR3 DNA is TGTGCCAGCAGCCAACCCCCCTCAGCCCAGTACTTC. It is translated as CASSQPPSAQYF.

The chain employs TRBV5-4 and TRBJ2-1; 8 nucleotides align to TRBD1. The CDR3 contains 15 residues. Per germline, CDR1 SGHNT and CDR2 YYREEE (reference sequence). J was trimmed by 6 bases and V by 3 bases; bases with no gene match: 8. The CDR3 sequence is CASSSSGTGRNEQFF. The CDR3 nucleotides read TGTGCCAGCAGCTCTTCCGGGACAGGCCGCAATGAGCAGTTCTTC. Drawing the rest from reference TRBV5-4 and TRBJ2-1, the complete variable domain is ETGVTQSPTHLIKTRGQQVTLRCSSQSGHNTVSWYQQALGQGPQFIFQYYREEENGRGNFPPRFSGLQFPNYSSELNVNALELDDSALYLCASSSSGTGRNEQFFGPGTRLTVL.

This clone was seen a handful of times. This chain links TRBV10-3 with TRBJ2-1; 8 bases align to TRBD1. V gave up 6 bases and J gave up 2 bases; unmatched junction bases: 6. The CDR3 covers 15 residues. The germline CDR1 and CDR2 sequences are ENHRY and SYGVKD. This CDR3 is CAIRGGQETYNEQFF. CDR3 nucleotide sequence: TGTGCCATCAGGGGGGGACAGGAGACCTACAATGAGCAGTTCTTC.

The rearrangement joins TRBV7-2 to TRBJ1-2, with TRBD1 matching 7 bases. The CDR3 has 15 amino acids. Germline CDR1 is SGHTA and CDR2 is FQGNSA. V dropped 3 bases and J dropped 2; count of bases not matched to a gene: 6. The CDR3 is CASSFSGQNNYGYTF. DNA of the CDR3: TGTGCCAGCAGCTTCTCGGGACAGAACAACTATGGCTACACCTTC.

This clone was seen more than once but under ten times. The chain has TRBV5-6 and TRBJ1-4, with a tentative D call TRBD1 (5 bases). Germline lookup yields CDR1 SGHDT and CDR2 YYEEEE. This CDR3 contains 15 residues. V lost 5 bases and J lost 8, with 19 bases in between. DNA of the CDR3: TGTGCCAGCAGGTCGCAAGGAGGGGCTGGGGAAAAACTGTTTTTT. Amino acid sequence: CASRSQGGAGEKLFF.

This clone was seen only a few times. The chain couples TRBV6-5 to TRBJ2-7, with TRBD2 matching 11 bases. V lost 0 bases, J lost 4 bases, and 2 bases stayed unmatched. From germline, CDR1 is MNHEY and CDR2 SVGAGI. The CDR3 spans 15 residues. The CDR3 DNA sequence: TGTGCCAGCAGTTACTCGGGGACTAGCGGTTACGAGCAGTACTTC. It encodes CASSYSGTSGYEQYF.

The chain uses TRBV29-1 and TRBJ2-5, with 9 bases matching TRBD1. This CDR3 region has 14 residues. Germline CDR1 reads SQVTM; CDR2 reads ANQGSEA. Trimming cost V 6 bases and J 5 bases; bases outside gene matches: 10. DNA of the CDR3: TGCAGCGTAGAGCCGGGACAGGGCGGCGAGACCCAGTACTTC. It encodes CSVEPGQGGETQYF.

The gene calls are TRBV5-4 and TRBJ2-4, with a possible D match to TRBD1 (6 bases). CDR1 and CDR2 (germline): SGHNT, YYREEE (reference sequence). The CDR3 loop spans 13 amino acids. V was trimmed by 2 bases and J by 9 bases, leaving 12 bases between them. The CDR3 reads CASSFRGDSIQYF. CDR3 DNA: TGTGCCAGCAGCTTCAGGGGTGATAGCATTCAGTACTTC.

This chain uses TRBV19 with TRBJ2-7; possibly TRBD2 for D (6 bases). CDR3 length equals 16 residues. V gave up 2 bases and J gave up 3 bases, with 17 bases separating them. CDR1 is LNHDA, CDR2 SQIVND, per germline (reference sequence). In nucleotides, the CDR3 is TGTGCCAGTAGTATAAAGCCCGGCGGGACCTTCTACGAGCAGTACTTC. This translates into CASSIKPGGTFYEQYF.

The genes are TRBV5-1 and TRBJ2-2; TRBD1 matches 9 bases. CDR1 is SGHRS, CDR2 YFSETQ, per germline. The CDR3 totals 17 residues. Trimming took 0 bases from V and 4 from J; bases not matched to a gene: 7. As DNA, the CDR3 is TGCGCCAGCAGCTTGGCCCCGGGACAGGGTGGCACCGGGGAGCTGTTTTTT. It translates to CASSLAPGQGGTGELFF.

The rearrangement uses TRBV30 and TRBJ2-3, with TRBD2 as a possible D gene (6 bases). Germline V lookup: CDR1 GTSNPN, CDR2 SVGIG (reference sequence). The CDR3 has 14 residues. V lost 1 base and J lost 4, with 12 bases in between. The CDR3 region is CAWSGQWGADTQYF. In nucleotides, the CDR3 is TGTGCCTGGAGTGGACAGTGGGGGGCAGATACGCAGTATTTT.

This clone has more than one count but fewer than ten. The chain is built from TRBV19 and TRBJ2-7; D is perhaps TRBD1 (5 bases). Between the trimmed V and J ends, which lost 11 bases and 5 bases, there was a span of 16 bases. This CDR3 has 12 residues. Germline values: CDR1 LNHDA, CDR2 SQIVND (reference sequence). The CDR3 DNA sequence: TGTGCCGCGGCAGGGAAAGGTCACGAGCAGTACTTC. This sequence encodes CAAAGKGHEQYF.

This chain uses TRBV28 with TRBJ1-5, with 7 positions matching TRBD1. CDR3 length equals 15 residues. The junction had 8 bases not matched to a gene; V was cut back by 6 bases and J by 3 bases. Per germline, CDR1 MDHEN and CDR2 SYDVKM. The CDR3 DNA follows: TGTGCCAGCAGCTCTACCGGGACAGTCAATCAGCCCCAGCATTTT. This encodes CASSSTGTVNQPQHF.

The CDR3 bases are TGTGCCACCAGAGGACAGGGAAGTCATGGCTACACCTTC. Its protein is CATRGQGSHGYTF. The chain recombines TRBV15 with TRBJ1-2; 8 bases agree with TRBD1. J gave up 6 bases and V 6 bases, and 6 bases lay outside the gene matches. In germline, CDR1 is LNHNV, CDR2 YYDKDF (reference sequence). The CDR3 totals 13 residues. The full variable domain, in which reference TRBV15 and TRBJ1-2 provide the parts outside the CDR3, is DAMVIQNPRYQVTQFGKPVTLSCSQTLNHNVMYWYQQKSSQAPKLLFHYYDKDFNNEADTPDNFQSRRPNTSFCFLDIRSPGLGDTAMYLCATRGQGSHGYTFGSGTRLTVV.

The CDR3 loop is CASSEQGDFYNEQFF. Written as DNA, the CDR3 is TGTGCCAGCAGCGAACAGGGGGACTTCTACAATGAGCAGTTCTTC. V is TRBV9 and J is TRBJ2-1, with TRBD1 matching 8 bases. The ends lost 3 bases at V and 3 bases at J; junction bases unmatched: 5. Germline assignment: CDR1 SGDLS and CDR2 YYNGEE. The CDR3 contains 15 residues.

This clone was detected only a few times. The rearrangement links TRBV6-5 to TRBJ1-2, with 7 bases lining up with TRBD1. The CDR3 loop spans 13 amino acids. The V gene end was trimmed by 9 bases and the J gene end by 6 bases; junction bases not matched to a gene: 10. Germline CDR1 is MNHEY and CDR2 is SVGAGI. This CDR3 reads CARHFTGVNGYTF. The DNA of the CDR3 is TGTGCCAGGCACTTCACAGGGGTGAATGGCTACACCTTC.

This clone showed up just once. This chain links TRBV28 with TRBJ2-3; maybe TRBD2 (5 bases). Germline values: CDR1 MDHEN, CDR2 SYDVKM. The V end was cut by 7 bases, the J end by 0 bases, with 11 bases between. The CDR3 runs to 14 residues. In nucleotides, the CDR3 is TGTGCCAGCAAGCAGCGGACTAGCACAGATACGCAGTATTTT. Protein product: CASKQRTSTDTQYF.

This sequence joins TRBV19 and TRBJ1-2; 7 nucleotides align to TRBD1. The V and J ends lost 7 bases and 3 bases, in that order; junction bases with no gene match: 11. Per germline, CDR1 LNHDA and CDR2 SQIVND (reference sequence). The CDR3 length is 15 residues. The CDR3 loop reads CASTPERDRDYGYTF. CDR3 DNA: TGTGCCAGTACCCCCGAAAGAGACAGGGACTATGGCTACACCTTC.

This clone has just one count. The V gene is TRBV2, the J gene TRBJ2-2; a possible D gene is TRBD2 (6 bases). Per germline, CDR1 SNHLY and CDR2 FYNNEI. The CDR3 runs to 16 residues. Trimming stripped 2 bases from V and 4 bases from J, with 14 bases between. For the CDR3, the DNA is TGTGCCAGCAGTGAACCAGGTGCGGGGAGCACCGGGGAGCTGTTTTTT. Protein: CASSEPGAGSTGELFF.